One sample yielded the 16 T cell receptor beta chains listed below, sequenced in a study of human T cells and chemical hapten exposure. A single record per CDR3 protein comes from TCRdb applying MiXCR to the RACE reads. In the table there are approximately 80,000 distinct CDR3 sequences, under 9% of which are singletons. Stated time point: patch test 1, 2 weeks after DPC sensitization. The treatment here: therapeutic diphenylcyclopropenone sensitization with weekly scalp DPC. This material consisted of whole blood, taken in connection with sensitization to the hapten diphenylcyclopropenone (DPC). Receptors originate from a woman younger than 45 with alopecia areata. Some clones in this sample may be carry-over from other donors' samples.

There are many counts of this clonotype. The V and J genes are TRBV2 and TRBJ1-6; no clear D gene. The CDR3 covers 14 residues. Trimming shortened V by 5 bases and J by 5 bases, and 10 bases separated the two germline ends. Germline lookup yields CDR1 SNHLY and CDR2 FYNNEI. The CDR3 protein is CASSPGADNSPLHF. The CDR3 DNA sequence: TGTGCCAGCAGTCCAGGAGCGGATAATTCACCCCTCCACTTT.

The chain couples TRBV7-9 to TRBJ1-2; no clear D gene. The CDR3 has 15 residues. Looked up from germline, CDR1 is SEHNR and CDR2 is FQNEAQ (reference sequence). The V gene lost 5 bases and the J gene lost 7 bases, with 20 bases spanning the gap. DNA for the CDR3: TGTGCCAGCAGCCCCGAGGACGGACCTATGAGTGGCTACACCTTC. Its translation: CASSPEDGPMSGYTF.

This clonotype was seen only a few times. The chain links TRBV25-1 to TRBJ1-2, with a weak D call TRBD1 (6 bases). This CDR3 has 14 residues. Germline V gene lookup returns CDR1 MGHDK and CDR2 SYGVNS. The V end was cut by 3 bases, the J end by 10 bases, with 18 bases between. CDR3 sequence reads: CASSEMGGARIYTF. CDR3 nucleotides: TGTGCCAGCAGTGAGATGGGGGGCGCGAGGATCTACACCTTC.

Of note for this clonotype: One end of the junction varies from germline; a read error may be responsible. The chain is built from TRBV19 and TRBJ1-2, with TRBD1 as a possible D gene (6 bases). CDR3 length: 12 amino acids. Germline V gene data show CDR1 as LNHDA and CDR2 as SQIVND (reference sequence). CDR3 residues: CAIRIGQWGCTF. CDR3 nucleotides: TGTGCCATCAGGATCGGACAGTGGGGCTGCACCTTC.

This clonotype has ten or more counts. J is TRBJ1-2 and V is TRBV5-6; D possibly corresponds to TRBD1 (6 bases). Trimming shortened V by 1 base and J by 3 bases, and 13 bases separated the two germline ends. The CDR3 consists of 15 residues. Germline V CDR1 and CDR2: SGHDT, YYEEEE. In DNA, the CDR3 is TGTGCCAGCAGCTTGTATGGGGGGGCAGACTATGGCTACACCTTC. It encodes CASSLYGGADYGYTF.

This clonotype has more than one count but fewer than ten. The chain employs TRBV20-1 and TRBJ1-2; no firm D call. Germline assignment: CDR1 DFQATT and CDR2 SNEGSKA (reference sequence). Trimming left V 0 bases short and J 5 bases short, with 13 bases between. This CDR3 region has 14 residues. This CDR3 reads CSARDNTAAYGYTF. CDR3 DNA sequence: TGCAGTGCTAGAGATAACACCGCAGCTTATGGCTACACCTTC.

In this sample, this clonotype turned up many times. The CDR3 sequence is CASRWDRGPGELFF. Written as DNA, the CDR3 is TGTGCCAGTAGATGGGACAGGGGGCCCGGGGAGCTGTTTTTT. The chain joins TRBV19 to TRBJ2-2; 12 nucleotides line up with TRBD1. Trimming took 6 bases from V and 6 from J; bases not matched to a gene: 2. Germline V gene data show CDR1 as LNHDA and CDR2 as SQIVND (reference sequence). The CDR3 is 14 residues long.

The chain links TRBV14 to TRBJ1-2; D is perhaps TRBD1 (6 bases). The CDR3 runs 16 residues. Germline V gene lookup returns CDR1 SGHDN and CDR2 FVKESK. Trimming cost V 3 bases and J 4 bases, with 18 bases left between them. The CDR3 DNA is TGTGCCAGCAGCCATCGACTACTACAGGGAAGCTATGGCTACACCTTC. Its translation: CASSHRLLQGSYGYTF.

The genes are TRBV12-3 or TRBV12-4 and TRBJ1-4; maybe TRBD1 (5 bases). This CDR3 spans 15 amino acids. Trimming pared 0 bases from V and 10 bases from J, leaving 15 bases between. The CDR3 here is CASSLAGDSRRKLFF. CDR3 bases: TGTGCCAGCAGTTTAGCAGGGGATTCAAGGAGAAAACTGTTTTTT.

This clonotype was counted at least ten times. The J gene is TRBJ2-5, the V gene TRBV5-1; D is tentatively TRBD1 or TRBD2 (5 bases each). Between the trimmed V and J ends, which lost 7 bases and 5 bases, there was a span of 15 bases. The CDR3 is 13 residues long. Germline CDR1 reads SGHRS; CDR2 reads YFSETQ. CDR3 DNA sequence: TGCGCCAGCTCTCCGGGGTCAGGGGAGACCCAGTACTTC. This gives the protein CASSPGSGETQYF.

This clonotype has only a few counts. V and J are TRBV18 and TRBJ2-3; perhaps TRBD1 as D (5 bases). Germline V gives CDR1 KGHSH, CDR2 LQKENI. There are 17 residues in the CDR3. V shed 1 base and J shed 4 bases, with 18 bases lying between them. In DNA, the CDR3 is TGTGCCAGCTCACCACTGCCGCGGACACCCTGGTCAGATACGCAGTATTTT. As protein: CASSPLPRTPWSDTQYF.

This clonotype has ten or more counts. This chain joins TRBV6-5 and TRBJ2-7; D possibly corresponds to TRBD2 (6 bases). Germline loops: CDR1 MNHEY, CDR2 SVGAGI. This CDR3 region has 17 residues. Trimming cost V 2 bases and J 7 bases, with 24 bases left between them. The CDR3 bases are TGTGCCAGCAGTTACCTCAAGGGGCGGGGAATCTTCGGGGAGCAGTACTTC. Amino acids: CASSYLKGRGIFGEQYF.

This clonotype has ten or more counts. V usage is TRBV4-2 and J usage is TRBJ2-5, with D uncertain. Germline V gene data show CDR1 as LGHNA and CDR2 as YNFKEQ. The V end was cut by 4 bases, the J end by 5 bases, with 8 bases between. The CDR3 is made up of 12 amino acids. CDR3 DNA sequence: TGTGCCAGCAGCCGGACCGAGGAGACCCAGTACTTC. It encodes CASSRTEETQYF.

This clonotype was picked up a small number of times. V is TRBV30 and J is TRBJ1-6, with D unresolved. Trimming took 6 bases from V and 10 from J, leaving 13 bases between them. Per the germline V gene, CDR1 is GTSNPN and CDR2 is SVGIG (reference sequence). This CDR3 region has 12 residues. CDR3 DNA: TGTGCCTGCGACCTAGGCCTCTCACCCCTCCACTTT. It is translated as CACDLGLSPLHF.

This clonotype was counted ten times or more. The V gene is TRBV18, the J gene TRBJ1-2; 8 bases align to TRBD1. Germline V gene data show CDR1 as KGHSH and CDR2 as LQKENI. The V and J ends lost 6 bases and 7 bases, in that order; junction bases with no gene match: 7. CDR3 length: 13 amino acids. CDR3 protein: CASSTTGDPGYTF. The CDR3 region has the DNA TGTGCCAGCTCTACGACAGGGGACCCTGGCTACACCTTC.

This clonotype was counted many times. The junction differs from germline at one of its ends, possibly a read error. This rearrangement joins TRBV27 to TRBJ2-3; TRBD1 is a possible D gene (5 bases). Germline V lookup: CDR1 MNHEY, CDR2 SMNVEV (reference sequence). The CDR3 runs 13 residues. The chain's CDR3 is CASRGPSGPRFNF. The DNA for the CDR3 is TGTGCCAGCAGGGGGCCTTCTGGGCCACGTTTTAATTTT.